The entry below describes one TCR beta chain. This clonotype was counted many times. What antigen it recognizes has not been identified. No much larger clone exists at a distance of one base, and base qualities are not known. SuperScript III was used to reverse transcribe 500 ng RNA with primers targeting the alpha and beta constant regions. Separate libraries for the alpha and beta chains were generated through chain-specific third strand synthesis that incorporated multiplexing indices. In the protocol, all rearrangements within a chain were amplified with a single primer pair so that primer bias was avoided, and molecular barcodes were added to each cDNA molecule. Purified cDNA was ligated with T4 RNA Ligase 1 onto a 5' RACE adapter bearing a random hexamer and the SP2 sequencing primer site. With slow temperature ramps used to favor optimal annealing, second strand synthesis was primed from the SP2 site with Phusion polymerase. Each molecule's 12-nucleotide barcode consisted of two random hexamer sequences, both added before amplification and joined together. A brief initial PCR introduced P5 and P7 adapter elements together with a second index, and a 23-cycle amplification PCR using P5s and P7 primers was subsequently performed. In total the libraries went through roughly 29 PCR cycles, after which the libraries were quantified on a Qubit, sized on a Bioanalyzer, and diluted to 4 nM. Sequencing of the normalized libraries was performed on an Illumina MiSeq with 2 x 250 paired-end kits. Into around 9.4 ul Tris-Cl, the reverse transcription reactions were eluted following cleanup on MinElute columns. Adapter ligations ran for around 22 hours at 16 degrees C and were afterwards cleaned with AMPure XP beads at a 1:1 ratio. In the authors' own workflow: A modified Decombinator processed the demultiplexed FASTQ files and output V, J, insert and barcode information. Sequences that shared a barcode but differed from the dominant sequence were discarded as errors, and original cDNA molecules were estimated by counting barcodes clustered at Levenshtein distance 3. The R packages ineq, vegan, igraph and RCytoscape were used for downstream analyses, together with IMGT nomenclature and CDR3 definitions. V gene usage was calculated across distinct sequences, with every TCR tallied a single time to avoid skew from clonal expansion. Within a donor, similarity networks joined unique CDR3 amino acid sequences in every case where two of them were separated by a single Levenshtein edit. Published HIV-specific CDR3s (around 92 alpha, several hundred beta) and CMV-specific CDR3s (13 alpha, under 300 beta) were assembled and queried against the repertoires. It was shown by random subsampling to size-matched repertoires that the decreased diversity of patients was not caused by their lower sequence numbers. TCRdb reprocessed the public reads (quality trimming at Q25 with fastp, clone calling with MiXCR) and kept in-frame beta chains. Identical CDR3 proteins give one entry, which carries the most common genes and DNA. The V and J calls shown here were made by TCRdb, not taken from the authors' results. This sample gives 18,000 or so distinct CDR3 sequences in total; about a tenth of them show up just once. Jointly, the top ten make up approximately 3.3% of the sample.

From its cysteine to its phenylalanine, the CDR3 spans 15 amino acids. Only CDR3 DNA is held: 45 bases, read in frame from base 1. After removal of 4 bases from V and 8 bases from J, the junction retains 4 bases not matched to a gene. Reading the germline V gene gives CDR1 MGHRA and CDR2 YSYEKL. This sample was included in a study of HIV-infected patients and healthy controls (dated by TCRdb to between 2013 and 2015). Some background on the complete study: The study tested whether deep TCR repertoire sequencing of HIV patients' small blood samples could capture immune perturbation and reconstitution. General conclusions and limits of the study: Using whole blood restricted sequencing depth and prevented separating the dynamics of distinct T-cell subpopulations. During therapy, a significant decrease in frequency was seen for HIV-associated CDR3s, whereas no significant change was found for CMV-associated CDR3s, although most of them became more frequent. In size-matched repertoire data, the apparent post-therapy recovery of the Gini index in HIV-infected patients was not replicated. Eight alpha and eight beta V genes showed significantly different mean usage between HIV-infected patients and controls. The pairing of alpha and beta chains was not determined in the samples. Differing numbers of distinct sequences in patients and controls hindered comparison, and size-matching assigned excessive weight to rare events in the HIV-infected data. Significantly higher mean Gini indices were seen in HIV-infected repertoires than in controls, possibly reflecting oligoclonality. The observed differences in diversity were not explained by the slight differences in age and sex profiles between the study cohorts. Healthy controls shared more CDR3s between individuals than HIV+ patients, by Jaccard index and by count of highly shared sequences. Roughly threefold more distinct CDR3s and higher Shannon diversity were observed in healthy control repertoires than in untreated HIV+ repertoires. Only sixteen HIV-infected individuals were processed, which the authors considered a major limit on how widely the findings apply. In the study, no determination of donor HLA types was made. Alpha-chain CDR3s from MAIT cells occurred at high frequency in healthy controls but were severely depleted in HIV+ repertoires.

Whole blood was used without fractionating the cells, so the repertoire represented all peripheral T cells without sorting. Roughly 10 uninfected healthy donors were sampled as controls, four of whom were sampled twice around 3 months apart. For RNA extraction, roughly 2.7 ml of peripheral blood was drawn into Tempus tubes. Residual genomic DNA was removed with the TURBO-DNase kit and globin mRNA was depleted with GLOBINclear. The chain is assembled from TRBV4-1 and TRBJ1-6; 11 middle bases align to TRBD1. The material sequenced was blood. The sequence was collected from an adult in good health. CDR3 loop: CASSPTGQGDSPLHF. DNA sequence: TGCGCCAGCAGCCCTACGGGACAGGGGGATTCACCCCTCCACTTT.